These 25 T cell receptor beta chains originate from one sample sequenced in a study of metastatic and nonmetastatic thyroid tumors (dated by TCRdb to about 2020). Library prep was done by PCR. The instrument given in TCRdb is Illumina HiSeq 4000. TCRdb took the public reads, trimmed them with fastp at Q25, ran MiXCR for clone calling and kept in-frame beta chains. This sample has roughly 58,000 clones in its table, and 4% to 4.5% of those were observed once. The ten largest clones add up to around 22% of the sample. Before undergoing thyroid surgery, none of the patients had been given any kind of treatment. The sequenced sample was blood. These receptors all come from a female donor with papillary thyroid cancer or a benign thyroid nodule (not recorded which). Some clones in this sample may be carry-over from other donors' samples.

This chain connects TRBV6-5 to TRBJ1-5; no clear D gene. Germline V gene sequence: CDR1 MNHEY, CDR2 SVGAGI. Deletions cut 2 bases from V and 3 bases from J, with 11 bases between. There are 15 residues in the CDR3. The CDR3 sequence: CASSYLQVSNQPQHF. Written as DNA, the CDR3 is TGTGCCAGCAGTTACCTGCAGGTCTCCAATCAGCCCCAGCATTTT.

Many counts were recorded for this clone. The chain carries TRBV28 and TRBJ2-1; 10 bases agree with TRBD2. CDR1 MDHEN and CDR2 SYDVKM come from the germline V gene. V dropped 7 bases and J dropped 0; count of bases not matched to a gene: 24. The CDR3 is 22 residues long. In DNA form, the CDR3 reads TGTGCCAGCATTCCAGGGCTATGGACTTTAAAGCGGGAGGGGAGCTCCTACAATGAGCAGTTCTTC. Protein: CASIPGLWTLKREGSSYNEQFF.

The chain couples TRBV20-1 to TRBJ2-5, with 11 bases fitting TRBD2. Germline CDR1 and CDR2: DFQATT and SNEGSKA (reference sequence). The V segment lost 4 bases and the J segment 4 bases; nucleotides outside the gene matches: 8. CDR3 size: 15 residues. The CDR3 DNA reads TGCAGTGCTACCCCTAGCGGGAGGTCAGGAGAGACCCAGTACTTC. Amino acids: CSATPSGRSGETQYF.

This clone was detected many times. The J gene is TRBJ2-3, the V gene TRBV18; 10 bases are a match to TRBD1. CDR3 length equals 17 residues. Trimming removed 5 bases from V and 2 bases from J; junction bases left unmatched: 10. Germline CDR1 is KGHSH and CDR2 is LQKENI. CDR3 region: CASSSGDRGDNTDTQYF. CDR3 DNA: TGTGCCAGCTCAAGTGGGGACAGGGGAGATAACACAGATACGCAGTATTTT.

There are a few counts of this clone. The rearrangement links TRBV24-1 to TRBJ2-3; D assignment may be TRBD1 or TRBD2 (6 bases each). Germline loops: CDR1 KGHDR, CDR2 SFDVKD. V was trimmed by 8 bases and J by 1 base, leaving 12 bases between them. There are 14 residues in the CDR3. CDR3 loop: CATKGGHRTDTQYF. In DNA form, the CDR3 reads TGTGCCACCAAGGGGGGACACCGCACAGATACGCAGTATTTT.

This clone has at least ten counts. The chain employs TRBV20-1 and TRBJ2-7, with 7 nucleotides matching TRBD2. CDR1 is DFQATT and CDR2 is SNEGSKA in the germline V gene (reference sequence). CDR3 length equals 13 residues. The V gene end was trimmed by 6 bases and the J gene end by 2 bases; junction bases not matched to a gene: 7. CDR3 residues: CSAGEGRAYEQYF. The CDR3 DNA follows: TGCAGTGCCGGGGAGGGCCGAGCCTACGAGCAGTACTTC.

This clone showed up many times. The V gene is TRBV5-1, the J gene TRBJ2-1, with 11 positions matching TRBD2. Germline lookup yields CDR1 SGHRS and CDR2 YFSETQ. The CDR3 totals 15 residues. With 1 base clipped from V and 7 bases from J, the junction kept 4 bases outside the gene matches. CDR3: CASSLPTSGINEQFF. The CDR3 region has the DNA TGCGCCAGCAGCTTGCCGACTAGCGGGATTAATGAGCAGTTCTTC.

The chain employs TRBV28 and TRBJ2-7; D might be TRBD2 (6 bases). Per the germline V gene, CDR1 is MDHEN and CDR2 is SYDVKM. The CDR3 contains 15 residues. Trimming removed 7 bases from V and 1 base from J, with 17 bases in between. CDR3 nucleotides: TGTGCCAGCATCCCAAGGGGAGGCACGTCCTACGAGCAGTACTTC. Translated: CASIPRGGTSYEQYF.

There are many counts of this clone. This rearrangement joins TRBV20-1 to TRBJ2-7, with TRBD2 matching over 12 bases. Germline V gene sequence: CDR1 DFQATT, CDR2 SNEGSKA (reference sequence). Trimming took 5 bases from V and 5 from J; bases not matched to a gene: 7. CDR3 length equals 14 residues. DNA of the CDR3: TGCAGTGCTCAGACTAGCGGGAGAACCCACGAGCAGTACTTC. Amino acid sequence: CSAQTSGRTHEQYF.

This clone showed up many times. The DNA for the CDR3 is TGTGCCAGCAGCTCTAATTCACCCCTCCACTTT. The encoded protein is CASSSNSPLHF. This chain uses TRBV11-2 with TRBJ1-6; no firm D call. The CDR3 sequence is 11 residues long. Trimming pared 4 bases from V and 6 bases from J, leaving 1 base between. Germline loops: CDR1 SGHAT, CDR2 FQNNGV.

Ten or more counts support this clone. The rearrangement uses TRBV28 and TRBJ2-1; possible D gene TRBD1, 5 bases. The CDR3 spans 16 residues. The germline V and J ends were trimmed by 3 bases and 8 bases, with 20 bases remaining between them. Germline V gene sequence: CDR1 MDHEN, CDR2 SYDVKM. The CDR3 DNA reads as TGTGCCAGCAGTTTTCCCCAAGGGGTTCCTAACCATGAGCAGTTCTTC. As protein: CASSFPQGVPNHEQFF. The full variable domain, rest sourced from reference TRBV28 and TRBJ2-1, is DVKVTQSSRYLVKRTGEKVFLECVQDMDHENMFWYRQDPGLGLRLIYFSYDVKMKEKGDIPEGYSVSREKKERFSLILESASTNQTSMYLCASSFPQGVPNHEQFFGPGTRLTVL.

Relative to its sample, this clone is large. In DNA, the CDR3 is TGTGCCAGCAGCCAAGGGGGATTATTGGGGAGAAGGCCTAACTATGGCTACACCTTC. It codes for CASSQGGLLGRRPNYGYTF. This chain joins TRBV3-1 and TRBJ1-2; D ambiguous. This CDR3 contains 19 residues. Trimming shortened V by 1 base and J by 0 bases, and 21 bases separated the two germline ends. Per germline, CDR1 LGHDT and CDR2 YNNKEL (reference sequence).

In this sample, this clone turned up many times. This rearrangement joins TRBV6-1 to TRBJ2-7; D is tentatively TRBD1 or TRBD2 (6 bases each). This CDR3 contains 11 residues. CDR1 MNHNS and CDR2 SASEGT come from the germline V gene. Trimming took off 11 bases at V and 7 bases at J, with 15 bases between the two ends. CDR3: CASIGGGEQYF. The CDR3 bases are TGTGCCTCCATAGGAGGGGGAGAGCAGTACTTC.

The chain has TRBV19 and TRBJ2-3; D remains unclear. From germline, CDR1 is LNHDA and CDR2 SQIVND (reference sequence). CDR3 size: 15 residues. The germline V and J ends were trimmed by 3 bases and 7 bases, with 17 bases remaining between them. The CDR3 reads CASSISLLAAYTQYF. Written as DNA, the CDR3 is TGTGCCAGTAGTATCTCTTTGCTGGCGGCTTATACGCAGTATTTT.

Only a few counts were recorded for this clone. A much larger clone is a single base away; this may be a read error. Written as DNA, the CDR3 is TGCAGTGCCCACAGAGGGGGTGCTAGCGGGATTAACAATGAGCAGTTATTC. Translation: CSAHRGGASGINNEQLF. V gene TRBV20-1 combines with J gene TRBJ2-1, with 9 bases that match TRBD2. CDR3 size: 17 residues. The germline V gene has CDR1 DFQATT and CDR2 SNEGSKA (reference sequence).

This clone was detected ten times or more. The sample has other DNA sequences that encode this CDR3 too. The chain has TRBV19 and TRBJ2-7; D might be TRBD2 (5 bases). Per the germline V gene, CDR1 is LNHDA and CDR2 is SQIVND (reference sequence). Trimming cost V 3 bases and J 0 bases, with 9 bases left between them. The CDR3 loop spans 14 amino acids. Here the CDR3 DNA reads TGTGCCAGTAGTATCGGCGGGCGCTCCTACGAGCAGTACTTC. This encodes CASSIGGRSYEQYF. The full variable domain, in which reference TRBV19 and TRBJ2-7 provide the parts outside the CDR3, is DGGITQSPKYLFRKEGQNVTLSCEQNLNHDAMYWYRQDPGQGLRLIYYSQIVNDFQKGDIAEGYSVSREKKESFPLTVTSAQKNPTAFYLCASSIGGRSYEQYFGPGTRLTVT.

Many counts were recorded for this clone. This rearrangement joins TRBV2 to TRBJ2-2; the D gene is possibly TRBD2 (6 bases). The CDR3 totals 13 residues. Trimming removed 8 bases from V and 4 bases from J, with 11 bases in between. Germline values: CDR1 SNHLY, CDR2 FYNNEI. In DNA form, the CDR3 reads TGTGCCAGCGGGGGGAGGTCCACCGGGGAGCTGTTTTTT. This gives the protein CASGGRSTGELFF.

This clone has at least ten counts. The chain joins TRBV6-1 to TRBJ1-2; D gene ambiguous. CDR3 size: 13 residues. Per the germline V gene, CDR1 is MNHNS and CDR2 is SASEGT. Trimming stripped 6 bases from V and 8 bases from J, with 16 bases between. CDR3 in amino acids: CASSTFAVGGYTF. The CDR3 DNA is TGTGCCAGCAGCACCTTTGCCGTGGGGGGCTACACCTTC.

This clone showed up many times. The chain couples TRBV30 to TRBJ2-2; D not resolved. The length of the CDR3 is 15 residues. The germline V and J ends were trimmed by 0 bases and 3 bases, with 11 bases remaining between them. Germline loops: CDR1 GTSNPN, CDR2 SVGIG (reference sequence). For the CDR3, the DNA is TGTGCCTGGAGTGTATGGGATGGCTACACCGGGGAGCTGTTTTTT. It yields the protein CAWSVWDGYTGELFF.

This clone turned up a few times. This chain connects TRBV6-2 or TRBV6-3 to TRBJ2-7; D might be TRBD1 (6 bases). Trimming pared 7 bases from V and 7 bases from J, leaving 17 bases between. This CDR3 has 13 amino acids. Germline CDR1 MNHEY, CDR2 SVGEGT. The CDR3 bases are TGTGCCAGCACCCTACAGGGACCGTGGGAGCAGTACTTC. It codes for CASTLQGPWEQYF.

The chain carries TRBV28 and TRBJ2-7; tentative D call: TRBD2 (6 bases). Germline V gives CDR1 MDHEN, CDR2 SYDVKM. The CDR3 consists of 16 residues. Trimming cost V 6 bases and J 5 bases, with 23 bases left between them. CDR3 coding DNA: TGTGCCAGCAGATGGGGTGGCGGGGCAGGAGGACACGAGCAGTACTTC. Amino acids: CASRWGGGAGGHEQYF.

V usage is TRBV19 and J usage is TRBJ1-5, with D uncertain. Trimming shortened V by 3 bases and J by 2 bases, and 17 bases separated the two germline ends. Germline V CDR1 and CDR2: LNHDA, SQIVND (reference sequence). This CDR3 has 17 amino acids. The CDR3 nucleotides are TGTGCCAGTAGTATGGGTCCACCCCTATTAGGCAATCAGCCCCAGCATTTT. Its translation is CASSMGPPLLGNQPQHF. The full variable domain, in which reference TRBV19 and TRBJ1-5 provide the parts outside the CDR3, is DGGITQSPKYLFRKEGQNVTLSCEQNLNHDAMYWYRQDPGQGLRLIYYSQIVNDFQKGDIAEGYSVSREKKESFPLTVTSAQKNPTAFYLCASSMGPPLLGNQPQHFGDGTRLSIL.

This clone appeared many times. The sample contains more than one DNA sequence encoding this CDR3. The chain is built from TRBV15 and TRBJ2-7; unclear D gene. The V and J ends lost 0 bases and 6 bases respectively, with 12 bases between them. Germline V gene data show CDR1 as LNHNV and CDR2 as YYDKDF (reference sequence). This CDR3 is built from 14 residues. The CDR3: CATSRDRPTGEQYF. CDR3 coding DNA: TGTGCCACCAGCAGAGATCGCCCAACTGGCGAGCAGTACTTC.

A word on this clone: A much larger clone lies one base from this, so it may be a read error. Within the sample, other DNA sequences also encode this same CDR3. This chain uses TRBV19 with TRBJ2-4; 7 nucleotides match TRBD1. Germline V gene sequence: CDR1 LNHDA, CDR2 SQIVND (reference sequence). This CDR3 has 13 amino acids. The V segment lost 3 bases and the J segment 16 bases; nucleotides outside the gene matches: 12. CDR3 sequence reads: CASSIPTGWAIYF. The CDR3 nucleotides are TGTGCCAGTAGTATCCCGACAGGGTGGGCAATTTACTTC.

This clone was counted many times. The same CDR3 is also encoded by other DNA sequences in this sample. This chain uses TRBV12-3 or TRBV12-4 with TRBJ1-1; a weak D match, TRBD1 (5 bases). This CDR3 has 13 residues. V shed 6 bases and J shed 7 bases, with 15 bases lying between them. CDR3 protein: CASRATSGGEAFF. The CDR3, as DNA: TGTGCCAGCAGGGCAACATCGGGGGGTGAAGCTTTCTTT.